What follows is one T cell receptor (beta chain) and its context. Its antigen is currently not known. The sample holds no much larger clone one base away, and base qualities are not on file. Collaborating institutions collected whole blood in K2EDTA tubes following their own protocols. Collaborator samples were shipped for TCRbeta analysis as frozen whole blood, isolated PBMCs, or DNA extracted from either sample type. The immunoSEQ Assay, a bias-controlled multiplex PCR, was used to amplify TCRbeta CDR3 regions from genomic DNA. The authors' analysis ran thus. Nucleated cell counts per sample were estimated from amplification of reference gene primers within the assay. To quantify the absolute abundance of each unique TCRbeta CDR3 rearrangement, sequence reads were collapsed and filtered. For each sample, productive Simpson clonality was calculated as the square root of Simpson's diversity index over productive rearrangements. TCRdb limited this immuneACCESS table to in-frame rearrangements with V and J called. A share of clones is missing; checked studies link under half to unresolved V genes, and the rest is unexplained. The V and J calls and clone size were taken over from that table, and D and trimming were inferred from the DNA. Here the sample has just under 65,000 clones; 75% to 80% occur a single time. The ten largest clones capture around 50% of the sample.

This entry is derived from a study of blood T cell repertoires in COVID-19 (dated by TCRdb to the early 2020s). With respect to the entire study: Collaborator samples came from the United States, Italy and Spain and covered acute and convalescent phases of COVID-19. Samples were obtained from the ongoing ImmuneRACE study (first 160 participants) and from approximately 1,200 subjects provided by 6 global collaborators. The material from the prospective study consisted of cDNA or gDNA derived from T cells, B-cell-depleted T cells, or PBMCs. A de-identified subject ID, COVID-19 status, age in years and sex were almost always included in the sample metadata. The repertoires were released in a freely available public database meant as a resource for research on the immune response to SARS-CoV-2. Where available, HLA class I and class II types were obtained from metadata supplied by the sample provider rather than from assay-based typing. Deeply sampled blood TCRbeta repertoires from subjects exposed to, actively infected with, or recovered from COVID-19 were included in the dataset. What the authors observed across the whole study: The quantity of clinical and demographic metadata differed by source and by participant and was supplied without curation.

Trimmed from V: 4 bases; trimmed from J: 2 bases; junction bases lacking a gene match: 8. The CDR3 measures 17 amino acids from cysteine to phenylalanine. The read is trimmed to its CDR3 DNA, 51 bases read in frame from base 1. The germline V gene specifies MDHEN as CDR1 and SYDVKM as CDR2. The V and J segments used are TRBV28 and TRBJ1-5, with 10 bases in between that match TRBD1. The sample comprised peripheral blood. The receptor was derived from a woman older than 75 with acute or convalescent COVID-19. The CDR3 reads CASSSPGQGRRNQPQHF. DNA sequence: TGTGCCAGCAGTTCTCCGGGACAGGGGCGTCGCAATCAGCCCCAGCATTTT.